This T cell receptor beta chain is drawn from a study of blood T cells in healthy people across ages. For the study at large: About one barcoded beta molecule per two T cells was captured by template switching.

This clonotype was seen a handful of times. The antigen is undetermined. Study-wide findings and caveats: Observed TCR beta diversity showed a strong correlation with the percentage of naive T cells as measured by flow cytometry. More naive CD4+ cells and higher diversity marked long-lived donors relative to aged donors.

V lost 1 base and J lost 15; bases outside the gene matches: 6. Germline assignment: CDR1 MDHEN and CDR2 SYDVKM. The CDR3 runs 13 residues. Using a J-beta primer mix together with a sample-barcoded 5' primer, a second PCR was run for roughly 6 to 12 cycles. TCRdb reanalysed the 5' RACE reads using MiXCR and keeps one entry per CDR3 protein. The table has around 280,000 distinct CDR3 sequences, 25% to 30% seen once. Material: blood. The TCR comes from a woman aged 70-85 years in good health. The J gene is TRBJ1-6, the V gene TRBV28; TRBD1 aligns across 7 bases. CDR3 amino acids: CASSLSDRPVLHF. The CDR3 DNA reads TGTGCCAGCAGTTTATCGGACAGGCCTGTCCTCCACTTT.